This T cell receptor (beta chain) was profiled in a study of OX40 agonist ivuxolimab in advanced cancers. For the study at large: Dosing consisted of intravenous ivuxolimab at 0.01 to 10 mg/kg every 2 weeks.

The CDR3 extends over 16 amino acids. Trimming shortened V by 3 bases and J by 4 bases, and 15 bases separated the two germline ends. CDR1 is SGHDN, CDR2 FVKESK, per germline. Some clones are missing from TCRdb's copy, which holds only in-frame ones; the method was immunoSEQ multiplex PCR. The sample has around 68,000 clones, approximately 87% seen once. Source: CD4+ or CD8+ T cells sorted from blood, taken in a trial of the OX40 agonist ivuxolimab. The V gene is TRBV14, the J gene TRBJ1-4; D is possibly TRBD1 (5 bases). The source is an adult with an advanced solid tumor such as melanoma, head and neck, liver or kidney cancer. DNA for the CDR3: TGTGCCAGCAGCCAGGCCGGGACCCTCTTTAATGAAAAACTGTTTTTT. This gives the protein CASSQAGTLFNEKLFF.